This T cell receptor (beta chain) originates from a study of beta chain features in type 1 diabetes. Of the isolated RNA, all was reverse transcribed, and so the sequenced material was expressed TCRB transcripts. Generated by immunoSEQ multiplex PCR, the TCRdb table keeps only in-frame clones and is missing some. The top ten clones hold 3% to 4% of a sample with 250,000 or so clones, less than 35% of them seen once. The germline CDR1 and CDR2 sequences are SNHLY and FYNNEI. Trimming removed 1 base at V and 9 bases at J, with 13 bases between. This CDR3 has 14 amino acids. Sequenced material: central memory CD4+ T cells from blood. The TCR comes from a man aged 25 to 45 in good health. V and J are TRBV2 and TRBJ2-1; D perhaps matches TRBD1 (5 bases). The CDR3 loop is CASSEVSPQGEQFF. CDR3 coding DNA: TGTGCCAGCAGTGAAGTTAGCCCTCAGGGTGAGCAGTTCTTC.